These 18 T cell receptor beta chains came from one sample sequenced in a study of blood T cell repertoires in COVID-19. Profiled with immunoSEQ multiplex PCR; TCRdb holds only in-frame clones, not every one. The sample holds roughly 72,000 clones, 80% to 90% seen once. Input material: peripheral blood. These receptors originate from a human donor in a cohort sampled during active COVID-19.

This clone has only one observation. The chain couples TRBV7-2 to TRBJ1-1; the D is unclear. CDR1 SGHTA and CDR2 FQGNSA come from the germline V gene. V gave up 1 base and J gave up 5 bases, with 2 bases separating them. The CDR3 contains 11 residues. In DNA form, the CDR3 reads TGTGCCAGCAGCTTAGTAACTGAAGCTTTCTTT. It codes for CASSLVTEAFF.

This clone was recorded only once. This chain uses TRBV5-1 with TRBJ1-4, with 7 nucleotides matching TRBD1. The CDR3 totals 15 residues. Germline loops: CDR1 SGHRS, CDR2 YFSETQ. The J segment lost 5 bases and the V segment lost 3 bases, leaving 7 bases of the junction unmatched. As DNA, the CDR3 is TGCGCCAGCAGCTCGGGGGACAGCCAGAATGAAAAACTGTTTTTT. Amino acid sequence: CASSSGDSQNEKLFF.

The rearrangement uses TRBV5-8 and TRBJ1-2, with 8 bases matching TRBD1. The CDR3 is 13 amino acids. Germline V CDR1 and CDR2: SGHTS, YDEGEE. Germline trimming cut 2 bases from V and 6 bases from J; bases unmatched to any gene: 3. The CDR3 spells CASSFRTGNGYTF. CDR3 nucleotides: TGTGCCAGCAGCTTCCGGACAGGGAATGGCTACACCTTC. The full variable domain, with the rest looked up from reference TRBV5-8 and TRBJ1-2, is EAGVTQSPTHLIKTRGQQATLRCSPISGHTSVYWYQQALGLGLQFLLWYDEGEERNRGNFPPRFSGRQFPNYSSELNVNALELEDSALYLCASSFRTGNGYTFGSGTRLTVV.

The CDR3 loop is CASTDRGDSPLHF. The CDR3 coding sequence is TGTGCCAGCACGGACAGGGGAGATTCACCCCTCCACTTT. The chain recombines TRBV6-4 with TRBJ1-6, with TRBD1 matching over 9 bases. The CDR3 spans 13 residues. Germline trimming cut 7 bases from V and 8 bases from J; bases unmatched to any gene: 3. The germline V gene encodes CDR1 MRHNA and CDR2 SNTAGT.

This chain's CDR3 is CASSLAKTTGTSPYF. The DNA of the CDR3 is TGTGCCAGCAGCTTAGCGAAAACCACCGGGACTAGCCCGTATTTT. The chain recombines TRBV7-9 with TRBJ2-3; 9 nucleotides agree with TRBD2. The CDR3 length is 15 residues. The trim removed 0 bases at V and 14 bases at J, leaving 12 bases unmatched. Germline assignment: CDR1 SEHNR and CDR2 FQNEAQ (reference sequence).

V gene TRBV21-1 combines with J gene TRBJ1-6; the D segment call TRBD1 is taken from the table without a DNA check. TRBV21-1 counts as a pseudogene. The CDR3 sequence is 18 residues long. The chain's CDR3 is CASSIGTGLILYNSPLHF. Here the CDR3 DNA reads TGTGCCAGCAGCATCGGGACAGGCCTTATTCTTTATAATTCACCCCTCCACTTT.

The rearrangement uses TRBV6-5 and TRBJ2-3, with 7 bases matching TRBD2. The V segment lost 6 bases and the J segment 4 bases; nucleotides outside the gene matches: 10. The germline V gene has CDR1 MNHEY and CDR2 SVGAGI. CDR3 length equals 15 residues. The CDR3 coding sequence is TGTGCCAGCAGCCGCCGACTGGGGGGGGCAGATACGCAGTATTTT. This translates into CASSRRLGGADTQYF.

The chain is built from TRBV5-1 and TRBJ2-5, with 7 nucleotides matching TRBD1. CDR3 length equals 15 residues. CDR1 and CDR2 (germline): SGHRS, YFSETQ. Trimming took 5 bases from V and 1 from J; bases not matched to a gene: 8. CDR3 loop: CASRGQATPQETQYF. In DNA, the CDR3 is TGCGCCAGCAGAGGACAGGCGACCCCCCAAGAGACCCAGTACTTC.

The chain recombines TRBV14 with TRBJ2-7; 8 bases match TRBD1. The V and J ends lost 2 bases and 0 bases, in that order; junction bases with no gene match: 3. The germline V gene has CDR1 SGHDN and CDR2 FVKESK. The CDR3 length is 15 residues. The CDR3 spells CASSQRQGISYEQYF. The CDR3 bases are TGTGCCAGCAGCCAAAGACAGGGGATCTCCTACGAGCAGTACTTC. Full variable domain (remainder filled in from reference TRBV14 and TRBJ2-7): EAGVTQFPSHSVIEKGQTVTLRCDPISGHDNLYWYRRVMGKEIKFLLHFVKESKQDESGMPNNRFLAERTGGTYSTLKVQPAELEDSGVYFCASSQRQGISYEQYFGPGTRLTVT.

The chain joins TRBV11-2 to TRBJ2-7; TRBD2 matches 11 bases. The CDR3 sequence is 15 residues long. Germline CDR1 is SGHAT and CDR2 is FQNNGV. After removal of 5 bases from V and 3 bases from J, the junction contained 6 bases not matched to a gene. The CDR3 DNA follows: TGTGCCAGCAGCCGACTAGCGGGGTTCTACTACGAGCAGTACTTC. Translation gives CASSRLAGFYYEQYF.

V gene TRBV7-8 combines with J gene TRBJ1-6; perhaps TRBD1 as D (5 bases). V shed 3 bases and J shed 3 bases, with 12 bases lying between them. This CDR3 is 16 amino acids long. Germline CDR1 reads SGHVS; CDR2 reads FQNEAQ. The CDR3 region is CASSLGGQLYNSPLHF. In DNA form, the CDR3 reads TGTGCCAGCAGCTTGGGAGGACAACTCTATAATTCACCCCTCCACTTT.

The chain couples TRBV3-1 (or the pseudogene TRBV3-2) to TRBJ2-5; TRBD2 matches 7 bases. The V and J ends lost 2 bases and 1 base, in that order; junction bases with no gene match: 4. Germline V gives CDR1 LGHDT, CDR2 YNNKEL (reference sequence). The CDR3 spans 15 residues. CDR3 sequence: CASSQSSGTQETQYF. The CDR3 DNA reads as TGTGCCAGCAGCCAATCAAGCGGGACCCAAGAGACCCAGTACTTC.

This clone was counted only a few times. V usage is TRBV20-1 and J usage is TRBJ1-1; D unresolved. Germline-derived CDR1 and CDR2 are DFQATT and SNEGSKA (reference sequence). Between the trimmed V and J ends, which lost 4 bases and 0 bases, there was a span of 9 bases. The CDR3 has 13 residues. The chain's CDR3 is CSANDGLNTEAFF. CDR3 coding DNA: TGCAGTGCTAATGACGGTCTGAACACTGAAGCTTTCTTT.

The rearrangement uses TRBV12-5 and TRBJ2-7; 7 positions match TRBD2. Trimming cost V 0 bases and J 4 bases; bases outside gene matches: 0. CDR3 length: 13 residues. Germline V gene data show CDR1 as LGHNT and CDR2 as FRNRAP. The CDR3 nucleotides are TGTGCTAGTGGTTTGGTAGCGGGGTACGAGCAGTACTTC. It specifies CASGLVAGYEQYF.

The chain uses TRBV19 and TRBJ1-1, with D unresolved. Trimming removed 9 bases from V and 1 base from J, with 6 bases in between. This CDR3 has 11 amino acids. Germline CDR1 is LNHDA and CDR2 is SQIVND (reference sequence). The CDR3 region has the DNA TGTGCCAGCGCAGAGAACACTGAAGCTTTCTTT. It specifies CASAENTEAFF.

The V call is TRBV24-1, the J call TRBJ2-5; D unresolved. The V and J ends lost 4 bases and 1 base respectively, with 9 bases between them. This CDR3 has 14 residues. From germline, CDR1 is KGHDR and CDR2 SFDVKD. CDR3 loop: CATSEGGLQETQYF. The CDR3 nucleotides read TGTGCCACCAGTGAAGGCGGTCTCCAAGAGACCCAGTACTTC.

This clone was seen more than once but under ten times. The rearrangement uses TRBV6-5 and TRBJ2-7; 7 positions match TRBD2. Germline assignment: CDR1 MNHEY and CDR2 SVGAGI. The V and J ends lost 4 bases and 2 bases, in that order; junction bases with no gene match: 8. This CDR3 is built from 15 residues. The CDR3 DNA reads TGTGCCAGCAGTTCAATCGGGAGGCGCGCCTACGAGCAGTACTTC. It encodes CASSSIGRRAYEQYF.

The genes are TRBV10-3 and TRBJ2-1; 8 positions agree with TRBD1. Per germline, CDR1 ENHRY and CDR2 SYGVKD. The CDR3 has 15 amino acids. Losses at the gene ends were 5 bases for V and 5 bases for J; bases not matched to a gene: 8. The CDR3 here is CAISSPDRADNEQFF. The DNA for the CDR3 is TGTGCCATCAGTAGCCCGGACAGGGCGGACAATGAGCAGTTCTTC.